Listed below are T cell receptor beta chains from one sample, sequenced in a study of blood T cell repertoires in COVID-19. The repertoire was sequenced with immunoSEQ multiplex PCR; TCRdb's copy has only in-frame clones and lacks some. This sample has fewer than 300,000 clones, with over 75% found just once. The sequenced sample consisted of PBMCs or T cells enriched from blood (not recorded which). These receptor sequences come from a man aged 18 to 30 who had recovered from COVID-19. Both conserved end residues are part of each CDR3. The order of the fields is V gene, J gene, D gene, clone size, CDR3 protein, CDR3 DNA. A D gene is named only where the DNA matches it firmly. Clone size is shown for a subset of rows, as once, few, many or a class of expanded clone.

V gene: TRBV4-1; J gene: TRBJ1-4; D gene: -; clone size: -; CDR3 protein: CASSQVQGRSEKLFF; CDR3 DNA: TGCGCCAGCAGCCAGGTACAGGGAAGGAGTGAAAAACTGTTTTTT
V gene: TRBV7-2; J gene: TRBJ1-5; D gene: -; clone size: -; CDR3 protein: CASSLEPLNQPQHF; CDR3 DNA: TGTGCCAGCAGCTTAGAACCGCTAAATCAGCCCCAGCATTTT
V gene: TRBV5-1; J gene: TRBJ2-5; D gene: -; clone size: -; CDR3 protein: CASSLVRETQYF; CDR3 DNA: TGCGCCAGCAGCTTGGTCCGAGAGACCCAGTACTTC
V gene: TRBV11-3; J gene: TRBJ2-7; D gene: TRBD1; clone size: -; CDR3 protein: CASSLGTGDHEQYF; CDR3 DNA: TGTGCCAGCAGCCTAGGGACAGGGGACCACGAGCAGTACTTC
V gene: TRBV7-3; J gene: TRBJ2-3; D gene: TRBD2; clone size: -; CDR3 protein: CASSSLGRENTDTQYF; CDR3 DNA: TGTGCCAGCAGCTCCCTTGGGAGGGAGAACACAGATACGCAGTATTTT
V gene: TRBV19; J gene: TRBJ2-7; D gene: TRBD1; clone size: -; CDR3 protein: CASSTTGVDYEQYF; CDR3 DNA: TGTGCCAGTAGTACGACAGGGGTTGATTACGAGCAGTACTTC
V gene: TRBV2; J gene: TRBJ2-7; D gene: TRBD1; clone size: -; CDR3 protein: CASSGWDRDEQYF; CDR3 DNA: TGTGCCAGCAGTGGGTGGGACAGGGACGAGCAGTACTTC
V gene: TRBV12-3/TRBV12-4; J gene: TRBJ2-1; D gene: -; clone size: -; CDR3 protein: CASSTLASEQFF; CDR3 DNA: TGTGCCAGCAGTACCTTAGCCAGTGAGCAGTTCTTC
V gene: TRBV10-3; J gene: TRBJ1-5; D gene: -; clone size: -; CDR3 protein: CAISEGSFNQPQHF; CDR3 DNA: TGTGCCATCAGTGAGGGCAGTTTCAATCAGCCCCAGCATTTT
V gene: TRBV5-1; J gene: TRBJ2-5; D gene: -; clone size: -; CDR3 protein: CASSLAWQREETQYF; CDR3 DNA: TGCGCCAGCAGCTTGGCCTGGCAGCGGGAAGAGACCCAGTACTTC
V gene: TRBV28; J gene: TRBJ1-1; D gene: -; clone size: -; CDR3 protein: CASTDSTTEAFF; CDR3 DNA: TGTGCCAGCACCGACAGTACCACTGAAGCTTTCTTT
V gene: TRBV6-4; J gene: TRBJ1-3; D gene: TRBD1; clone size: -; CDR3 protein: CASSDSDRVFCTIYF; CDR3 DNA: TGTGCCAGCAGTGACTCGGACAGGGTTTTTTGCACCATATATTTT
V gene: TRBV11-2; J gene: TRBJ1-6; D gene: -; clone size: once; CDR3 protein: CASSLEPRSSYNSPLHF; CDR3 DNA: TGTGCCAGCAGCTTAGAACCCCGGAGCTCCTATAATTCACCCCTCCACTTT
V gene: TRBV5-4; J gene: TRBJ1-1; D gene: -; clone size: -; CDR3 protein: CASYLRGAGTEAFF; CDR3 DNA: TGTGCCAGCTACCTGCGGGGTGCCGGCACTGAAGCTTTCTTT
V gene: TRBV3-1/TRBV3-2; J gene: TRBJ2-1; D gene: TRBD2; clone size: -; CDR3 protein: CASSRLAGEGNEQFF; CDR3 DNA: TGTGCCAGCAGCCGACTAGCGGGAGAAGGTAATGAGCAGTTCTTC
V gene: TRBV11-2; J gene: TRBJ2-5; D gene: TRBD1; clone size: -; CDR3 protein: CASSLPQGVGVTQYF; CDR3 DNA: TGTGCCAGCAGCCTACCTCAGGGGGTAGGCGTGACCCAGTACTTC
V gene: TRBV2; J gene: TRBJ1-6; D gene: -; clone size: -; CDR3 protein: CASRPPDPDSSPLHF; CDR3 DNA: TGTGCCAGCAGGCCTCCCGACCCGGACTCCTCACCCCTCCACTTT
V gene: TRBV19; J gene: TRBJ2-5; D gene: TRBD1; clone size: -; CDR3 protein: CASSINRGETQYF; CDR3 DNA: TGTGCCAGTAGTATCAACAGGGGAGAGACCCAGTACTTC
V gene: TRBV2; J gene: TRBJ1-2; D gene: -; clone size: -; CDR3 protein: CASRKTVTNYGYTF; CDR3 DNA: TGTGCCAGCAGGAAGACAGTGACTAACTATGGCTACACCTTC
V gene: TRBV3-1/TRBV3-2; J gene: TRBJ2-6; D gene: TRBD1; clone size: -; CDR3 protein: CASSVTGVGANVLTF; CDR3 DNA: TGTGCCAGCAGCGTCACAGGGGTTGGGGCCAACGTCCTGACTTTC
V gene: TRBV3-1/TRBV3-2; J gene: TRBJ2-7; D gene: TRBD2; clone size: -; CDR3 protein: CASSQGGLAGEQYF; CDR3 DNA: TGTGCCAGCAGCCAAGGGGGACTAGCGGGAGAGCAGTACTTC
V gene: TRBV19; J gene: TRBJ1-5; D gene: -; clone size: -; CDR3 protein: CASSTWGLVQPQHF; CDR3 DNA: TGTGCCAGTAGTACTTGGGGGCTTGTTCAGCCCCAGCATTTT
V gene: TRBV6-4; J gene: TRBJ2-1; D gene: TRBD2; clone size: -; CDR3 protein: CASSDSGGATYNEQFF; CDR3 DNA: TGTGCCAGCAGTGATAGCGGGGGGGCCACCTACAATGAGCAGTTCTTC
V gene: TRBV5-1; J gene: TRBJ2-7; D gene: TRBD2; clone size: once; CDR3 protein: CASSGGLAGAHEQYF; CDR3 DNA: TGCGCCAGCAGCGGCGGACTAGCGGGAGCCCACGAGCAGTACTTC
V gene: TRBV20-1; J gene: TRBJ2-7; D gene: -; clone size: -; CDR3 protein: CSARSGHEQYF; CDR3 DNA: TGCAGTGCCCGATCTGGGCACGAGCAGTACTTC
V gene: TRBV6-1; J gene: TRBJ2-7; D gene: -; clone size: -; CDR3 protein: CASSEDGANEQYF; CDR3 DNA: TGTGCCAGCAGTGAAGATGGGGCAAATGAGCAGTACTTC
V gene: TRBV27; J gene: TRBJ1-6; D gene: TRBD1; clone size: once; CDR3 protein: CATRTGIGRNSPLHF; CDR3 DNA: TGTGCCACCCGGACAGGGATTGGGCGGAATTCACCCCTCCACTTT
V gene: TRBV29-1; J gene: TRBJ2-3; D gene: -; clone size: -; CDR3 protein: CSGGGAGQSTDTQYF; CDR3 DNA: TGCAGCGGGGGCGGGGCAGGACAAAGCACAGATACGCAGTATTTT
V gene: TRBV6-5; J gene: TRBJ2-7; D gene: -; clone size: few; CDR3 protein: CASSHREIDEQYF; CDR3 DNA: TGTGCCAGCAGTCACAGGGAAATCGACGAGCAGTACTTC
V gene: TRBV7-9; J gene: TRBJ2-7; D gene: -; clone size: -; CDR3 protein: CASSSRASDYEQYF; CDR3 DNA: TGTGCCAGCAGCTCCAGGGCTTCAGACTACGAGCAGTACTTC